This T cell receptor beta chain was obtained from a study of blood T cell repertoires in COVID-19. The CDR3 sequence is 13 residues long. With 8 bases clipped from V and 6 bases from J, the junction kept 7 bases outside the gene matches. In germline, CDR1 is MDHEN, CDR2 SYDVKM. Libraries were prepared by immunoSEQ multiplex PCR; TCRdb keeps only in-frame clonotypes and omits some of them. The sample consists of roughly 63,000 clones, roughly 80% of them appearing once. The sample comprised peripheral blood. V gene TRBV28 combines with J gene TRBJ1-2; TRBD1 matches at 9 bases. The receptor was derived from a human donor in a cohort sampled during active COVID-19. The CDR3 loop is CASGRGQGNGYTF. In nucleotides, the CDR3 is TGTGCCAGCGGCCGCGGACAGGGGAATGGCTACACCTTC.